Shown below are 25 T cell receptor beta chains from a single sample sequenced in a study of technical replicates of blood from several donors. The table came from immunoSEQ multiplex PCR; TCRdb's copy has only in-frame clones and leaves some out. The sample has about 75,000 clones, approximately 97% seen once. Sequenced material: T cells isolated from PBMCs. Receptor source: a human donor in good health.

The V and J genes are TRBV28 and TRBJ2-2; D uncertain. In germline, CDR1 is MDHEN, CDR2 SYDVKM. Deletions cut 3 bases from V and 5 bases from J, with 13 bases between. This CDR3 has 15 residues. The CDR3 DNA is TGTGCCAGCAGTTTGCACAGCCGTAGAACCGGGGAGCTGTTTTTT. Its protein product is CASSLHSRRTGELFF.

The chain employs TRBV30 and TRBJ2-1; D is unclear. CDR3 size: 14 residues. V was cut by 3 bases and J by 0 bases, with 9 bases left in between. The germline CDR1 and CDR2 sequences are GTSNPN and SVGIG (reference sequence). The CDR3 region is CAWRKRSSYNEQFF. In DNA form, the CDR3 reads TGTGCCTGGAGAAAACGTAGCTCCTACAATGAGCAGTTCTTC.

This chain links TRBV5-1 with TRBJ2-3; 7 bases map to TRBD1. Germline CDR1 is SGHRS and CDR2 is YFSETQ. Trimming removed 3 bases from V and 3 bases from J; junction bases left unmatched: 4. CDR3 size: 14 residues. CDR3 residues: CASSYQDRTDTQYF. For the CDR3, the DNA is TGCGCCAGCAGCTACCAGGACAGGACAGATACGCAGTATTTT.

The chain is built from TRBV5-8 and TRBJ2-1, with 7 positions matching TRBD2. The CDR3 is 16 residues long. Germline values: CDR1 SGHTS, CDR2 YDEGEE. Trimming cost V 6 bases and J 5 bases; bases outside gene matches: 14. CDR3 nucleotide sequence: TGTGCCAGCACTTTGCGTGGTAGCGGGCGGAACAATGAGCAGTTCTTC. Encoded protein: CASTLRGSGRNNEQFF.

The chain couples TRBV5-1 to TRBJ2-7; a possible D gene is TRBD1 (5 bases). CDR1 is SGHRS, CDR2 YFSETQ, per germline. The CDR3 has 12 residues. Between the trimmed V and J ends, which lost 3 bases and 3 bases, there was a span of 7 bases. The CDR3 nucleotides are TGCGCCAGCAGCTCTGACAGCTACGAGCAGTACTTC. Residues: CASSSDSYEQYF.

The chain joins TRBV11-2 to TRBJ2-5, with TRBD2 matching over 8 bases. CDR1 and CDR2 (germline): SGHAT, FQNNGV. V shed 2 bases and J 7 bases; nucleotides not matched to a gene: 3. The CDR3 extends over 13 amino acids. CDR3 protein: CASSLSGGGTQYF. Here the CDR3 DNA reads TGTGCCAGCAGCTTAAGCGGGGGCGGGACCCAGTACTTC.

The V gene is TRBV7-2, the J gene TRBJ2-1; 10 nucleotides align to TRBD2. With V trimmed by 5 bases and J by 1 base, 11 bases remained unmatched. This CDR3 region has 18 residues. Germline V gives CDR1 SGHTA, CDR2 FQGNSA. CDR3: CASSPAGGAGGSYNEQFF. DNA for the CDR3: TGTGCCAGCAGCCCCGCGGGGGGAGCGGGAGGGTCCTACAATGAGCAGTTCTTC.

This chain links TRBV29-1 with TRBJ1-1; 8 bases are shared with TRBD1. In germline, CDR1 is SQVTM, CDR2 ANQGSEA. CDR3 length: 12 amino acids. The V segment lost 4 bases and the J segment 4 bases; nucleotides outside the gene matches: 2. The DNA of the CDR3 is TGCAGCGTTGTAACAGGGGGCACTGAAGCTTTCTTT. Translating gives CSVVTGGTEAFF. Full variable domain (rest looked up from reference TRBV29-1 and TRBJ1-1): SAVISQKPSRDICQRGTSLTIQCQVDSQVTMMFWYRQQPGQSLTLIATANQGSEATYESGFVIDKFPISRPNLTFSTLTVSNMSPEDSSIYLCSVVTGGTEAFFGQGTRLTVV.

This chain uses TRBV6-5 with TRBJ2-2; weak D call: TRBD1 (6 bases). CDR3 size: 14 residues. V was clipped by 7 bases and J by 1 base, with 10 bases between them. CDR1 and CDR2 (germline): MNHEY, SVGAGI. In nucleotides, the CDR3 is TGTGCCAGCAAGTCGACAGGGAACACCGGGGAGCTGTTTTTT. Protein product: CASKSTGNTGELFF.

This clone was picked up one time. V gene TRBV28 combines with J gene TRBJ2-7, with 9 bases identical to TRBD1. V was clipped by 4 bases and J by 4 bases; unmatched bases: 11. The CDR3 contains 16 residues. The V gene's germline CDR1 is MDHEN and CDR2 SYDVKM. The CDR3 sequence: CASSSPAGTGKYEQYF. CDR3 coding DNA: TGTGCCAGCAGTTCCCCGGCCGGGACAGGGAAGTACGAGCAGTACTTC.

The rearrangement joins TRBV13 to TRBJ1-2; D remains unclear. Germline CDR1 PRHDT, CDR2 FYEKMQ (reference sequence). CDR3 length: 14 residues. The germline V and J ends were trimmed by 5 bases and 4 bases, with 14 bases remaining between them. The CDR3 DNA reads TGTGCCAGCAGCGATACCCTGGAGCCCTATGGCTACACCTTC. It yields the protein CASSDTLEPYGYTF.

The CDR3 spells CASSPISGVVINTIYF. The CDR3 region has the DNA TGCGCCAGCAGCCCCATATCGGGGGTCGTGATCAACACCATATATTTT. V usage is TRBV4-1 and J usage is TRBJ1-3; tentative D call: TRBD1 (5 bases). Looked up from germline, CDR1 is MGHRA and CDR2 is YSYEKL. Trimming took 4 bases from V and 7 from J, leaving 20 bases between them. CDR3 length equals 16 residues.

The gene calls are TRBV5-1 and TRBJ1-2; 7 bases line up with TRBD1. With V trimmed by 4 bases and J by 0 bases, 9 bases remained unmatched. The CDR3 is 16 residues long. Germline CDR1 is SGHRS and CDR2 is YFSETQ. CDR3 nucleotides: TGCGCCAGCAGCCGGGACAGATGGTCGACTAACTATGGCTACACCTTC. Protein sequence: CASSRDRWSTNYGYTF.

The gene calls are TRBV4-1 and TRBJ2-2; 8 bases map to TRBD2. The CDR3 spans 18 residues. The V gene end was trimmed by 4 bases and the J gene end by 7 bases; junction bases not matched to a gene: 17. Germline CDR1 is MGHRA and CDR2 is YSYEKL. The CDR3 nucleotides are TGCGCCAGCAGCCCCCGGACCGACGGCGGGAGGACGGGCGGGGAGCTGTTTTTT. It translates to CASSPRTDGGRTGGELFF.

The gene calls are TRBV11-2 and TRBJ2-1; D may be TRBD2 (6 bases). Germline CDR1 SGHAT, CDR2 FQNNGV. V was pared by 0 bases and J by 7 bases, with 13 bases between. This CDR3 comprises 15 residues. In DNA form, the CDR3 reads TGTGCCAGCAGCTTAGATATCGGGGGTGGTAATGAGCAGTTCTTC. Its protein is CASSLDIGGGNEQFF.

The rearrangement links TRBV30 to TRBJ2-5; 7 bases are shared with TRBD1. The CDR3 contains 12 residues. V dropped 4 bases and J dropped 3; count of bases not matched to a gene: 2. The V gene's germline CDR1 is GTSNPN and CDR2 SVGIG (reference sequence). CDR3 loop: CAWNTGEETQYF. Written as DNA, the CDR3 is TGTGCCTGGAACACAGGGGAAGAGACCCAGTACTTC.

The chain has TRBV2 and TRBJ2-7; 7 nucleotides line up with TRBD2. The J segment lost 3 bases and the V segment lost 8 bases, leaving 10 bases of the junction unmatched. The CDR3 covers 14 residues. Germline lookup yields CDR1 SNHLY and CDR2 FYNNEI. The CDR3 bases are TGTGCCAGCCTACTAGCGATGGACGACTACGAGCAGTACTTC. This encodes CASLLAMDDYEQYF.

The chain combines TRBV4-1 with TRBJ2-7; 14 nucleotides agree with TRBD2. CDR3 size: 17 residues. J gave up 2 bases and V 1 base, and 4 bases lay outside the gene matches. The germline V gene encodes CDR1 MGHRA and CDR2 YSYEKL. The CDR3 spells CASSQGLAGGEPYEQYF. CDR3 sequence (DNA): TGCGCCAGCAGCCAAGGACTAGCGGGAGGGGAGCCCTACGAGCAGTACTTC.

The chain is built from TRBV9 and TRBJ1-6; 7 nucleotides match TRBD1. Germline V lookup: CDR1 SGDLS, CDR2 YYNGEE. The trim removed 4 bases at V and 4 bases at J, leaving 5 bases unmatched. This CDR3 region has 15 residues. CDR3 in amino acids: CASSTEDRYNSPLHF. Written as DNA, the CDR3 is TGTGCCAGCAGCACCGAGGACAGGTATAATTCACCCCTCCACTTT.

This clone is a singleton in its sample. V and J are TRBV6-5 and TRBJ2-7; no reliable D call. Germline CDR1 reads MNHEY; CDR2 reads SVGAGI. V was clipped by 3 bases and J by 6 bases, with 6 bases between them. This CDR3 region has 11 residues. In DNA form, the CDR3 reads TGTGCCAGCAGTTATCCTCCCGAGCAGTACTTC. Encoded protein: CASSYPPEQYF.

This clone was found once. The genes are TRBV10-3 and TRBJ2-7; 11 nucleotides match TRBD1. V shed 3 bases, J shed 3 bases, and the junction held 16 bases outside the gene matches. This CDR3 is built from 19 residues. From germline, CDR1 is ENHRY and CDR2 SYGVKD. In DNA, the CDR3 is TGTGCCATCAGTGAAAAGAGGGAAAACTCGGGACAGGGGGTCTACGAGCAGTACTTC. It translates to CAISEKRENSGQGVYEQYF.

The chain combines TRBV7-9 with TRBJ1-2; 8 bases align to TRBD1. The V segment lost 6 bases and the J segment 4 bases; nucleotides outside the gene matches: 4. The CDR3 consists of 13 residues. CDR1 and CDR2 (germline): SEHNR, FQNEAQ (reference sequence). The CDR3 nucleotides read TGTGCCAGCAGTTTAACAGGGGGCTATGGCTACACCTTC. It encodes CASSLTGGYGYTF. Supplemented by reference TRBV7-9 and TRBJ1-2, the full variable domain reads DTGVSQNPRHKITKRGQNVTFRCDPISEHNRLYWYRQTLGQGPEFLTYFQNEAQLEKSRLLSDRFSAERPKGSFSTLEIQRTEQGDSAMYLCASSLTGGYGYTFGSGTRLTVV.

The chain uses TRBV9 and TRBJ1-6; a possible D gene is TRBD1 (5 bases). Trimming cost V 3 bases and J 9 bases, with 22 bases left between them. The CDR3 is 17 amino acids. In germline, CDR1 is SGDLS, CDR2 YYNGEE. This CDR3 is CASSEGIQVWSGSPLHF. The CDR3 DNA is TGTGCCAGCAGCGAGGGGATACAGGTTTGGAGTGGTTCACCCCTCCACTTT.

The chain recombines TRBV5-8 with TRBJ2-5, with D possibly matching TRBD2 (6 bases). The germline CDR1 and CDR2 sequences are SGHTS and YDEGEE. The CDR3 runs to 10 residues. The CDR3 here is CAAGRETQYF. DNA of the CDR3: TGTGCAGCAGGGAGGGAGACCCAGTACTTC.

This rearrangement joins TRBV2 to TRBJ2-2; 11 bases fit TRBD2. The CDR3 contains 19 residues. V lost 4 bases, J lost 2 bases, and 12 bases stayed unmatched. Germline V gene sequence: CDR1 SNHLY, CDR2 FYNNEI. DNA of the CDR3: TGTGCCAGCAGTGTGGATCCCATTAGCGGGAGGGCAAACACCGGGGAGCTGTTTTTT. Translated, it gives CASSVDPISGRANTGELFF.